This TCR beta chain was documented in a study of T cell clusters in autoimmune cytopenias (dated by TCRdb to between 2017 and 2020). Describing the broader study: A mean age of approximately 51 years and a median age of around 59 years were recorded for the healthy donor controls, of whom about 50% of the roughly 45 were female. Per sample, TRB sequencing gave a median depth of about 50,000 reads and a median of around 2,400 distinct TRB clonotypes. TRB and IGH repertoires from peripheral blood were sequenced in autoimmune cytopenia patients at active disease and during treatment follow-up, with healthy, CLL and autoimmune hepatitis controls included alongside. The goal of the study was to determine whether autoimmune cytopenia patients have a disease-specific immune repertoire signature that could serve as a blood-based biomarker. Controls were about two dozen age-matched healthy donors for primary cytopenia and approximately 15 age-matched CLL patients for secondary cytopenia. The comparison group for autoimmune hepatitis repertoires was about two dozen healthy donors matched for age and sex.

On the study overall, not on this receptor specifically: Shifts in the TRB repertoire, including less even repertoires in secondary cytopenia and CLL, were mostly a reflection of lymphoma bias and not of autoimmunity. Compared with active autoimmune hepatitis patients, healthy donors had almost three times as many exclusive TRB clusters, a finding consistent with an autoimmunity-wide signature. The GLIPH analysis suggested a lack of physiological T cell clusters in primary autoimmune cytopenia patients, since some 52 clusters were exclusive to healthy donors whereas approximately 16 were exclusive to patients. The T cell clusters were defined only in silico, and the functional role of the clusters still needed to be validated experimentally. In the comparison of secondary cytopenia with CLL, no cluster-lack signature showed up, apparently because the dominant lymphoma-associated repertoire masked the signature.

TRB rearrangements were amplified by multiplex PCR using a touch-down protocol with TRB-A and TRB-B primer pools mixed in one tube. Two consecutive PCR reactions with Phusion HS II polymerase added Illumina adapters and sample indices to the amplicons. After gel purification with the NucleoSpin Gel and PCR Clean-up kit, the amplicons were quantified by Qubit and checked for quality on an Agilent 2100 Bioanalyzer. Sequencing of the libraries was performed on an Illumina MiSeq with 600-cycle, single-indexed, paired-end runs. Per the original workflow: Alignment and assembly of TRB reads were performed with MiXCR version 2.1.12 and the default MiXCR reference library. A clone was defined by each unique CDR3 nucleotide sequence, and the analysis included only productive sequences supported by at least two reads. Repertoire diversity was assessed by alpha-parameterized diversity profiles (alpha 0 to 5), including Shannon (alpha 1) and Simpson (alpha 2) indices, computed with an R script. Combinatorial TRB VJ usage was calculated with the tcR package and was compared between cohorts by principal component analysis performed with ade4. GLIPH was used to cluster TCRbeta CDR3s in pairs of cohorts matched for age and read depth, and a Wilcoxon test was used to compare cluster frequencies. The reads, reprocessed by TCRdb, yield one row per CDR3 protein sequence and no DNA. The V and J calls and clone size come from TCRdb's table, not from the authors' own analysis. The sample has around 7,700 distinct CDR3 sequences on record. The biggest ten clones account for 3.5% to 4.5% of the sample.

Details on this clonotype: The antigen it recognizes is unknown.

Per sample, about 250 ng of peripheral blood genomic DNA, 30,000 to 40,000 genome equivalents, was used for TRB amplification. Per the germline V gene (reference sequence), SEHNR is the CDR1 and FQNEAQ is the CDR2. The CDR3 goes from the cysteine to the phenylalanine over 12 residues. The DNA sequence is not available. The sample was also linked to a second study, of T cell repertoires in aging, cancer and after chemotherapy. The second publication reports: Donors spanned six age groups from 30 or younger to 70 or older, with at least three individuals per group. Control TCR repertoires from healthy donors were recorded over several months to years, and clear clonal overlap was observed across re-sampling. In total, the full dataset held about 9 million TCR reads. Compared with age-matched healthy donors, untreated patients with hematological or solid cancers had significantly lower TCR diversity and higher clonality in blood. In healthy donors, the decline in TCR diversity with age was mainly due to loss of richness, whereas in cancer patients loss of evenness also played a role. In both cancer cohorts, the median generation probability rose over the chemotherapy interval, which suggests that the repertoire was reconstituted through rebound thymic output. According to the authors, the repertoire data do not permit conclusions about immunological memory after chemotherapy. To look at immunoaging and at how T cells reconstitute after chemotherapy, the study profiled TCR beta repertoires in peripheral blood from both healthy donors and cancer patients. The cohort comprised 200 to 250 cancer patients, over 90 with hematological and fewer than 140 with solid cancers, plus 95 healthy donors as a reference group. Processing of the TRB sequences was carried out with MiXCR versions 2.12 and 3.0.5. The repertoire metrics were Shannon diversity, evenness, clonality (calculated as one minus evenness), and diversity profiles parameterized by alpha from 0 to 5. The IGoR algorithm was used to calculate generation probabilities for clones in the paired samples taken before and after chemotherapy.

The V and J segments used are TRBV7-9 and TRBJ2-7; TCRdb designates TRBD1, a call that cannot be tested without DNA. The receptor was isolated from a human donor in good health. Sequenced material: peripheral blood. CDR3 reads: CASSLQGYEQYF.